The entry below describes one TCR beta chain. In this sample, this clone turned up a few times. Its binding antigen is unknown. The input lacks base qualities; no much larger clone sits a single base away. This record comes from a study of sequential checkpoint blockade in melanoma (dated by TCRdb to about 2019). Concerning the study at large: Using 1:1 randomization, the trial assigned patients either to first-line nivolumab followed by ipilimumab (arm A) or to ipilimumab followed by nivolumab (arm B). About 80% of the matched tumor biopsy pairs taken before and after treatment were from the same lesion. For about 20 patients, matched tumor biopsies were taken both before treatment and at week 13, after single-agent nivolumab (arm A) or ipilimumab (arm B). DNA from some 89 melanoma tumor samples collected before treatment underwent TCRbeta immunosequencing. Maintenance nivolumab came after both trial sequences.

The immunoSEQ Assay was used to immunosequence TCRbeta CDR3 regions from genomic DNA. Genomic DNA was amplified by bias-controlled multiplex PCR before high-throughput sequencing. In the authors' own workflow: To quantify the absolute abundance of each unique TCRbeta CDR3 region, the sequences were collapsed and filtered. Clonality was defined as 1 minus Pielou's evenness and was calculated using productive rearrangements only. Tumor T-cell fraction was calculated by normalizing TCRbeta template counts to the amount of usable DNA, which was estimated from several housekeeping genes. A previously published method was used to identify clones whose frequencies were significantly greater in on-treatment samples than in baseline samples. TCRdb obtained this table from immuneACCESS and retained in-frame rearrangements with V and J assigned. These tables miss some clones; where compared with another copy, unresolved V genes account for less than half of the shortfall, and the remainder is unexplained. That table gives V, J and clone size, and the DNA gave D and trimming. Counted in this sample were about 6,800 clones; more than 25% of them appeared once. The leading ten clones occupy approximately 23% of the sample.

Overall study outcomes, separate from this receptor: Small sample sizes and reduced statistical power limited the within-arm analyses of tumor T-cell fraction. Tumor T-cell fraction and clonality were found to correlate with PD-L1 staining and CD8+ T-cell counts but not with mutational load. Patients whose tumor T-cell fraction and clonality increased by week 13 were about 30 times more likely to achieve clinical benefit. Among patients in the nivolumab-first arm (arm A), tumor TIL clonality before treatment was associated with response (P = .04). Larger, independent patient cohorts are needed to validate the response-prediction model that combines TCR metrics and mutation burden.

V is cut back by 4 bases and J by 7 bases, with 6 bases in the junction unmatched. For CDR1 and CDR2, the germline V gene lists SGHNT and YENEEA. Spanning cysteine to phenylalanine, the CDR3 consists of 14 amino acids. Only the CDR3 DNA stays, 42 bases, in frame from base 1. The meaning of the sample's treatment or condition label: randomized to nivolumab then ipilimumab (arm A) or the reverse (arm B). None of the trial patients had been given prior DNA-damaging chemotherapy. The samples were obtained from melanoma patients enrolled in CheckMate 064, an open-label, randomized phase II trial testing sequential checkpoint blockade. Tumor TCR sequencing used genomic DNA from formalin-fixed paraffin-embedded (FFPE) tissue samples.

The rearrangement joined TRBV11-3 to TRBJ1-5; 8 central nucleotides agree with TRBD1. The material was tumor tissue (inferred from file names), obtained from a patient given nivolumab and ipilimumab in sequence. The receptor was derived from a human donor with melanoma. The encoded CDR3 is CASSSSGGRQPQHF. The nucleotide sequence reads TGTGCCAGCAGCTCCTCAGGGGGCAGGCAGCCCCAGCATTTT.